The sequence of this T cell receptor (beta chain) was determined in a study of identical twins. J lost 4 bases, V lost 3 bases, and 7 bases had no gene match. Germline CDR1 reads DFQATT; CDR2 reads SNEGSKA (reference sequence). The CDR3 covers 14 residues. Unique molecular identifiers were in the cDNA, with template-switch universal primer binding. In TCRdb, the 5' RACE reads were re-called with MiXCR into one record per CDR3 protein. The sample has about 520,000 distinct CDR3 sequences, under 25% seen once. In addition, the sample was reused for a study of T cells expressing NK-cell markers.

Material: CD4+ T cells sorted from blood. This chain joins TRBV20-1 and TRBJ2-7; 9 bases match TRBD1. The origin of this receptor is a woman between 18 and 30 years old in good health. For the CDR3, the DNA is TGCAGTGCTAGTACCGGGACAGGGTGGTACGAGCAGTACTTC. Its translation: CSASTGTGWYEQYF.